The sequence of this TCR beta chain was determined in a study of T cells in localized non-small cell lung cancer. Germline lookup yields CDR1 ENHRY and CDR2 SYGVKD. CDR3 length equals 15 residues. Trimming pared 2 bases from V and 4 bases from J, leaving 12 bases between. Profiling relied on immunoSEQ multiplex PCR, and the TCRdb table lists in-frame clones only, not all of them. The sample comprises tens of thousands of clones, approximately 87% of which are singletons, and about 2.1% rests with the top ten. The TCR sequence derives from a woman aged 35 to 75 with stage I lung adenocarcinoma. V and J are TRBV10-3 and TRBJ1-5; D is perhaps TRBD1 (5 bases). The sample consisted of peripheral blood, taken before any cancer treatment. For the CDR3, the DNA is TGTGCCATCAGTGAGGGGGCAACATCGAATCAGCCCCAGCATTTT. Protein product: CAISEGATSNQPQHF.